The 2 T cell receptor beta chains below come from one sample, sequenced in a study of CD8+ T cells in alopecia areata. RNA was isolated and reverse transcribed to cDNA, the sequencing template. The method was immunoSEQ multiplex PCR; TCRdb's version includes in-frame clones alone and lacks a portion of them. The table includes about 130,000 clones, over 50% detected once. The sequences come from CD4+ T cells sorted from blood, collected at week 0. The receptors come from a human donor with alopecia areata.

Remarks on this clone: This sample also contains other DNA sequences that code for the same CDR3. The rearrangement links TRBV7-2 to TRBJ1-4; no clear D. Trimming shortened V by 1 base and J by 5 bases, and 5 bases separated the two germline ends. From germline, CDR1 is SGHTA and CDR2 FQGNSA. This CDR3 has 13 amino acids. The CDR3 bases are TGTGCCAGCAGCTTAGGCCCCAATGAAAAACTGTTTTTT. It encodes CASSLGPNEKLFF. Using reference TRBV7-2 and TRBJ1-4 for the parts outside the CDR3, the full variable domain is GAGVSQSPSNKVTEKGKDVELRCDPISGHTALYWYRQSLGQGLEFLIYFQGNSAPDKSGLPSDRFSAERTGGSVSTLTIQRTQQEDSAVYLCASSLGPNEKLFFGSGTQLSVL.

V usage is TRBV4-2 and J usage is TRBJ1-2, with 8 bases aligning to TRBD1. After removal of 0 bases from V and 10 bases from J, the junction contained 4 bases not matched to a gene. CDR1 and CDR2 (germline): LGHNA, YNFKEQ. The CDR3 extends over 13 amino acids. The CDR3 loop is CASSQEQGGHYTF. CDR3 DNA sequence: TGTGCCAGCAGCCAAGAACAGGGGGGCCACTACACCTTC.